This passage covers 15 T cell receptor beta chains from one sample sequenced in a study of Ad26.COV2.S vaccination and SARS-CoV-2 variants. Sample treatment: some 20 received Ad26.COV2.S at low or high dose, single or two shots; several received placebo; per-sample allocation not given. Each sample was drawn 63 days after the first injection (of vaccine or placebo). TCRdb keeps only in-frame clones here, not all; method: immunoSEQ multiplex PCR. The table lists 350,000 to 400,000 clones, approximately 90% of them singletons, with approximately 3.7% in the top ten. The sequenced sample was peripheral blood, obtained in a trial of Ad26.COV2.S vaccine versus placebo. The source is a person between 18 and 65 years old who received the Ad26.COV2.S COVID-19 vaccine or a placebo.

The gene calls are TRBV7-8 and TRBJ1-1, with 7 bases identical to TRBD1. Germline lookup yields CDR1 SGHVS and CDR2 FQNEAQ. This CDR3 comprises 15 residues. Trimming cost V 2 bases and J 4 bases; bases outside gene matches: 7. The CDR3 DNA follows: TGTGCCAGCAGCTTAAGCAGGGGGTTGCCCACTGAAGCTTTCTTT. It specifies CASSLSRGLPTEAFF.

The rearrangement links TRBV5-6 to TRBJ1-1; a possible D gene is TRBD1 (5 bases). The CDR3 sequence is 13 residues long. V was cut by 3 bases and J by 3 bases, with 9 bases left in between. CDR1 is SGHDT, CDR2 YYEEEE, per germline. The CDR3 sequence: CASSCDSYTEAFF. CDR3 DNA: TGTGCCAGCAGCTGTGACAGTTACACTGAAGCTTTCTTT.

The genes are TRBV30 and TRBJ1-2; D gene uncertain. The V end lost 2 bases, the J end lost 6 bases, and 13 bases lay between the germline ends. Germline CDR1 is GTSNPN and CDR2 is SVGIG (reference sequence). The CDR3 sequence is 13 residues long. CDR3 protein: CAWSPGGRDGYTF. The CDR3 DNA sequence: TGTGCCTGGAGTCCCGGTGGCCGCGATGGCTACACCTTC.

This clone was detected a few times. The CDR3 loop is CASSYGREETQYF. CDR3 in DNA: TGTGCCAGCAGTTACGGCCGGGAAGAGACCCAGTACTTC. V usage is TRBV6-5 and J usage is TRBJ2-5; D is unresolved. This CDR3 comprises 13 residues. Germline lookup yields CDR1 MNHEY and CDR2 SVGAGI. V dropped 2 bases and J dropped 3 bases, with 7 bases sitting between them.

This sequence joins TRBV11-2 and TRBJ2-1; either TRBD1 or TRBD2 may supply D (5 bases each). The germline V gene encodes CDR1 SGHAT and CDR2 FQNNGV. The germline V and J ends were trimmed by 0 bases and 3 bases, with 6 bases remaining between them. The CDR3 sequence is 14 residues long. The CDR3 bases are TGTGCCAGCAGCTTAGATGGGGGCTACAATGAGCAGTTCTTC. It yields the protein CASSLDGGYNEQFF.

The chain couples TRBV19 to TRBJ1-4; no reliable D call. Trimming stripped 2 bases from V and 12 bases from J, with 7 bases between. Germline-derived CDR1 and CDR2 are LNHDA and SQIVND (reference sequence). The CDR3 runs to 11 residues. The CDR3 DNA follows: TGTGCCAGTAGTATAATTGATGAACTGTTTTTT. Encoded protein: CASSIIDELFF.

The V gene is TRBV7-2, the J gene TRBJ1-5, with D maybe TRBD1 (5 bases). CDR1 and CDR2 from the germline V gene are SGHTA and FQGNSA. The CDR3 covers 17 residues. Trimming took off 1 base at V and 0 bases at J, with 13 bases between the two ends. In DNA, the CDR3 is TGTGCCAGCAGCTTAGTGGGGGGGTCTTATAGCAATCAGCCCCAGCATTTT. This sequence encodes CASSLVGGSYSNQPQHF.

The chain recombines TRBV11-3 with TRBJ2-5; tentatively, D is TRBD1 or TRBD2 (6 bases each). The germline CDR1 and CDR2 sequences are SGHNT and YENEEA. This CDR3 spans 13 amino acids. Deletions cut 9 bases from V and 5 bases from J, with 16 bases between. The CDR3 nucleotides read TGTGCCAGTGGGGGGCAAATTGGGGAGACCCAGTACTTC. Protein product: CASGGQIGETQYF.

The rearrangement joins TRBV27 to TRBJ1-4; D may be TRBD1 (5 bases). From germline, CDR1 is MNHEY and CDR2 SMNVEV (reference sequence). V was cut by 8 bases and J by 0 bases, with 22 bases left in between. The CDR3 covers 18 residues. This CDR3 reads CASSPGNPVPSTNEKLFF. CDR3 in DNA: TGTGCCAGCTCCCCAGGGAACCCTGTTCCTTCAACTAATGAAAAACTGTTTTTT.

The V call is TRBV21-1, the J call TRBJ2-7. TRBV21-1 is given as a pseudogene. The CDR3 runs to 15 residues. The CDR3 DNA reads TGTGCCAGCCATTTTGGGGGTGACAGTATCTACGAGCAGTACTTC. Its protein is CASHFGGDSIYEQYF.

CDR3 in DNA: TGTGCCAGCAGTTACTACGGACAGGGGCCAAACTATGGCTACACCTTC. Translation gives CASSYYGQGPNYGYTF. The chain has TRBV6-6 and TRBJ1-2, with 9 bases lining up with TRBD1. Germline assignment: CDR1 MNHNY and CDR2 SVGAGI (reference sequence). This CDR3 has 16 residues. V trimming: 1 base; J trimming: 2 bases; junction bases outside the gene matches: 5.

V and J are TRBV7-2 and TRBJ2-2, with D maybe TRBD1 (6 bases). This CDR3 has 14 amino acids. Germline V CDR1 and CDR2: SGHTA, FQGNSA. Trimming stripped 5 bases from V and 6 bases from J, with 13 bases between. CDR3 loop: CASSRQNRAGELFF. The CDR3 region has the DNA TGTGCCAGCAGCCGTCAAAACAGGGCCGGGGAGCTGTTTTTT.

The chain links TRBV2 to TRBJ2-1, with a tentative D call TRBD2 (6 bases). The CDR3 is made up of 14 amino acids. V was trimmed by 8 bases and J by 5 bases, leaving 16 bases between them. The germline V gene has CDR1 SNHLY and CDR2 FYNNEI. CDR3 in DNA: TGTGCCAGCTCGTCGACTAGATCCGACAATGAGCAGTTCTTC. Its translation is CASSSTRSDNEQFF. Based on the CDR3 plus reference TRBV2 and TRBJ2-1, the full variable domain is EPEVTQTPSHQVTQMGQEVILRCVPISNHLYFYWYRQILGQKVEFLVSFYNNEISEKSEIFDDQFSVERPDGSNFTLKIRSTKLEDSAMYFCASSSTRSDNEQFFGPGTRLTVL.

The chain is built from TRBV11-3 and TRBJ2-5; no firm D call. The germline V gene encodes CDR1 SGHNT and CDR2 YENEEA. CDR3 length: 13 residues. The V gene lost 0 bases and the J gene lost 5 bases, with 7 bases spanning the gap. Written as DNA, the CDR3 is TGTGCCAGCAGCTTAGAGGCAGGCGAGACCCAGTACTTC. Translating gives CASSLEAGETQYF.

The V call is TRBV12-3 or TRBV12-4, the J call TRBJ1-2, with 7 bases that match TRBD1. V was pared by 6 bases and J by 8 bases, with 9 bases of the junction left unmatched. This CDR3 spans 13 amino acids. The CDR3 nucleotides read TGTGCCAGCAGCCGAGGACAGGCGGGAGGCTACACCTTC. Amino acids: CASSRGQAGGYTF.